This T cell receptor beta chain was captured by sequencing in a study of blood T cell repertoires in COVID-19. Turning to the study itself: Sites across the United States, Italy and Spain contributed samples from acute and convalescent COVID-19. PBMCs, B-cell-depleted T cells, or T cells provided the cDNA or gDNA that made up the material.

In the original workflow: Amplification of reference gene primers was used by the study to estimate nucleated cell counts. The data were produced by immunoSEQ multiplex PCR, yet TCRdb's version contains in-frame clones alone and is incomplete. V and J calls and clone size are as listed in that table; D and trimming were resolved from the DNA. The sample contains tens of thousands of clones, around nine tenths of which appear only once. V was cut by 3 bases and J by 5 bases, with 13 bases left in between. The CDR3 covers 14 residues. Germline V gene sequence: CDR1 SGHAT, CDR2 FQDESV (reference sequence).

This sequence joins TRBV11-1 and TRBJ2-5; D may be TRBD1 (6 bases). The receptor's source is a woman of 80 years or more with active COVID-19. The source material was peripheral blood. The CDR3 is CASSLNREYETQYF. CDR3 nucleotides: TGTGCCAGCAGCTTGAACAGGGAGTACGAGACCCAGTACTTC.